These T cell receptor beta chains were read from a single sample in a study of OX40 agonist ivuxolimab in advanced cancers. Profiling relied on immunoSEQ multiplex PCR, and the TCRdb table lists in-frame clones only, not all of them. The repertoire holds 26,000 or so clones, with approximately 84% as singletons. The sequences come from CD4+ or CD8+ T cells sorted from blood, collected in a trial of the OX40 agonist ivuxolimab. These receptors came from an adult with an advanced solid tumor such as melanoma, head and neck, liver or kidney cancer. The CDR3 runs from the conserved cysteine through the conserved F or W. D genes are given only for firm matches. Rows give clone size only sometimes, using once, few, many, or a class for an expanded clone.

cdr3_nt: TGCAGCGCTCACCTGACAGGGACTAACTATGGCTACACCTTC
cdr3_aa: CSAHLTGTNYGYTF
j_call: TRBJ1-2
v_call: TRBV29-1
d_call: TRBD1
clone_size: few

cdr3_nt: TGTGCCAGCAGTTTACTAGCGGGGGGGCAGGGAGAGACCCAGTACTTC
cdr3_aa: CASSLLAGGQGETQYF
j_call: TRBJ2-5
v_call: TRBV27
d_call: TRBD2
clone_size: .

cdr3_nt: TGCGCCAGCAGCCAAACCCGTCGGCAGCCCCAGCATTTT
cdr3_aa: CASSQTRRQPQHF
j_call: TRBJ1-5
v_call: TRBV4-3
d_call: .
clone_size: few

cdr3_nt: TGTGCCAGCAGCTTAGTACGGGGGGCAGAGACCCAGTACTTC
cdr3_aa: CASSLVRGAETQYF
j_call: TRBJ2-5
v_call: TRBV7-9
d_call: .
clone_size: .

cdr3_nt: TGTGCCACCAGCAGAGATTGGGGCACCGGGGAGCTGTTTTTT
cdr3_aa: CATSRDWGTGELFF
j_call: TRBJ2-2
v_call: TRBV15
d_call: .
clone_size: .

cdr3_nt: TGTGCCAGCAGCCCGCCGGGGGCTGACGGATACGAGCAGTACTTC
cdr3_aa: CASSPPGADGYEQYF
j_call: TRBJ2-7
v_call: TRBV7-9
d_call: .
clone_size: .

cdr3_nt: TGTGCCAGCAGCCCTACTAGCGGGGATGAGCAGTTCTTC
cdr3_aa: CASSPTSGDEQFF
j_call: TRBJ2-1
v_call: TRBV7-6
d_call: TRBD2
clone_size: .

cdr3_nt: TGTGCCAGCAGCGTAGGGGACAGGAGGGAGCAGTACTTC
cdr3_aa: CASSVGDRREQYF
j_call: TRBJ2-7
v_call: TRBV9
d_call: TRBD1
clone_size: .

cdr3_nt: TGTGCCACCAGCATCATTAAAGGGGGGGGTGAAAAACTGTTTTTT
cdr3_aa: CATSIIKGGGEKLFF
j_call: TRBJ1-4
v_call: TRBV15
d_call: .
clone_size: .

cdr3_nt: TGTGCCAGCAGTTCGGGATCTCTACAGCACAATGAGCAGTTCTTC
cdr3_aa: CASSSGSLQHNEQFF
j_call: TRBJ2-1
v_call: TRBV7-9
d_call: .
clone_size: .

cdr3_nt: TGTGCCAGCAGCCAGTGGACAGGCCTCGAGCAGTACTTC
cdr3_aa: CASSQWTGLEQYF
j_call: TRBJ2-7
v_call: TRBV14
d_call: TRBD1
clone_size: .

cdr3_nt: TGTGCCAGCAGCCCCCCGGGAGGGCCCCATGGCTACACCTTC
cdr3_aa: CASSPPGGPHGYTF
j_call: TRBJ1-2
v_call: TRBV9
d_call: .
clone_size: .

cdr3_nt: TGTGCCAGCAGAGGGGAGGGCTCCTACGAGCAGTACTTC
cdr3_aa: CASRGEGSYEQYF
j_call: TRBJ2-7
v_call: TRBV7-9
d_call: TRBD2
clone_size: .

cdr3_nt: TGTGCCAGCAGCTCGACACAGGTTAACTATGGCTACACCTTC
cdr3_aa: CASSSTQVNYGYTF
j_call: TRBJ1-2
v_call: TRBV7-8
d_call: .
clone_size: few

cdr3_nt: TGTGCCAGCACCGACACAGGGCTCAATCAGCCCCAGCATTTT
cdr3_aa: CASTDTGLNQPQHF
j_call: TRBJ1-5
v_call: TRBV28
d_call: .
clone_size: once

cdr3_nt: TGTGCCAGCAGGAATGAGCAGTTCTTC
cdr3_aa: CASRNEQFF
j_call: TRBJ2-1
v_call: TRBV4-2
d_call: .
clone_size: .

cdr3_nt: TGTGCCAGCAGCTTAGGTGGGACGGTGAACACTGAAGCTTTCTTT
cdr3_aa: CASSLGGTVNTEAFF
j_call: TRBJ1-1
v_call: TRBV7-8
d_call: .
clone_size: .

cdr3_nt: TGTGCCAGCAGCCAGACTAGTTCGACGACAGATACGCAGTATTTT
cdr3_aa: CASSQTSSTTDTQYF
j_call: TRBJ2-3
v_call: TRBV11-3
d_call: .
clone_size: .

cdr3_nt: TGCGCCAGCAGCTTGGCGGGGGCGACCGTTTACGAGCAGTACTTC
cdr3_aa: CASSLAGATVYEQYF
j_call: TRBJ2-7
v_call: TRBV5-1
d_call: .
clone_size: few

cdr3_nt: TGCGCCAGCAGCCCTCAGGGTCCTCGTACCTACACCGGGGAGCTGTTTTTT
cdr3_aa: CASSPQGPRTYTGELFF
j_call: TRBJ2-2
v_call: TRBV4-3
d_call: .
clone_size: .

cdr3_nt: TGTGCCAGCAGACCTGCCGGGACACTCTACGAGCAGTACTTC
cdr3_aa: CASRPAGTLYEQYF
j_call: TRBJ2-7
v_call: TRBV7-8
d_call: .
clone_size: .

cdr3_nt: TGTGCCAGCAGCTTGGAGCCTTTTTACAGGCGAAATCAGCCCCAGCATTTT
cdr3_aa: CASSLEPFYRRNQPQHF
j_call: TRBJ1-5
v_call: TRBV5-8
d_call: .
clone_size: .